This T cell receptor beta chain was found in a study of T cell clones after liver transplantation. Study-level information: TCRbeta sequencing after a pre-transplant mixed lymphocyte reaction identified graft-donor-reactive clones, later tracked in post-transplant blood.

Losses at the gene ends were 4 bases for V and 5 bases for J; bases not matched to a gene: 9. From germline, CDR1 is SGDLS and CDR2 YYNGEE. The CDR3 is 14 residues long. Only in-frame clones appear in the TCRdb table, and some are missing; sequencing was by immunoSEQ multiplex PCR. This table holds about 99,000 clones, 82% found once. Details on this clone: The target antigen is unknown.

Study-level points and caveats: In a couple of subjects, few donor cells limited the measurable donor-reactive repertoire. Post-transplant time points were not standardized, so conclusions are preliminary. Rather than being deleted, graft donor-reactive T cells may have moved into the graft.

This chain connects TRBV9 to TRBJ2-7; the match to TRBD1 covers 7 bases. This clonotype originated in a human donor who received a liver transplant. The sequencing used CD4+ T cells from blood, collected before liver transplant. In DNA form, the CDR3 reads TGTGCCAGCAGCCCAAACAGGGGACGAAACGAGCAGTACTTC. It codes for CASSPNRGRNEQYF.